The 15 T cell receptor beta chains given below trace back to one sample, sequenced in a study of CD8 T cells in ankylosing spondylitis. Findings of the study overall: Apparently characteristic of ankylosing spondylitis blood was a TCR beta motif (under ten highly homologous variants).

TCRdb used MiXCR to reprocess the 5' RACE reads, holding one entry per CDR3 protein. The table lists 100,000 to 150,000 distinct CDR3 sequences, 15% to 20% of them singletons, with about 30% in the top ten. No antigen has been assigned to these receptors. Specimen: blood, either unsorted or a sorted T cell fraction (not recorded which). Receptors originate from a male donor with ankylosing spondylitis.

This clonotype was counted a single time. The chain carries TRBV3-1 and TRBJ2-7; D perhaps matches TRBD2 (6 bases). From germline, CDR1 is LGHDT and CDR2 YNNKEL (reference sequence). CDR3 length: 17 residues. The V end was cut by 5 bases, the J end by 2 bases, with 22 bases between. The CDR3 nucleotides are TGTGCCAGCAGCGCTGGCGGGGCGGGCTTATCGGCCTACGAGCAGTACTTC. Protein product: CASSAGGAGLSAYEQYF.

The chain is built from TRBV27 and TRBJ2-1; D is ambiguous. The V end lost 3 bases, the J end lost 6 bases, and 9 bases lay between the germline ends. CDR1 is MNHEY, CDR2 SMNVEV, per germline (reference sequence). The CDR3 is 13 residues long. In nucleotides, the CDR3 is TGTGCCAGCAGTTTCGCCCCCCCCAATGAGCAGTTCTTC. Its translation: CASSFAPPNEQFF.

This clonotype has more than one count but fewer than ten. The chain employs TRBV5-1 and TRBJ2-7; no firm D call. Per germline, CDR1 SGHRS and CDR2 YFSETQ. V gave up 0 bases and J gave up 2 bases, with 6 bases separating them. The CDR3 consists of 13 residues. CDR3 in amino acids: CASSLAVAYEQYF. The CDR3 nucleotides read TGCGCCAGCAGCTTGGCGGTGGCCTACGAGCAGTACTTC. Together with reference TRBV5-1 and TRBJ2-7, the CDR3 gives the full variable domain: KAGVTQTPRYLIKTRGQQVTLSCSPISGHRSVSWYQQTPGQGLQFLFEYFSETQRNKGNFPGRFSGRQFSNSRSEMNVSTLELGDSALYLCASSLAVAYEQYFGPGTRLTVT.

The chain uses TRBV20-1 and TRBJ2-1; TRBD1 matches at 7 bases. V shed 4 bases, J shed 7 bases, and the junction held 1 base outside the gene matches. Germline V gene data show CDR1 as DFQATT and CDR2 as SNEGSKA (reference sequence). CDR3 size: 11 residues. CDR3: CSANRGNEQFF. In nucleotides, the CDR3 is TGCAGTGCTAACAGGGGAAATGAGCAGTTCTTC.

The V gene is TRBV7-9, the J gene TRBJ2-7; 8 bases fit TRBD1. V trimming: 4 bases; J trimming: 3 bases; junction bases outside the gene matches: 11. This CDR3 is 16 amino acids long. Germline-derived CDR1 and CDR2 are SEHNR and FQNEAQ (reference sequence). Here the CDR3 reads CASSSQKTGTGYEQYF. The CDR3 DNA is TGTGCCAGCAGCTCACAAAAAACCGGGACAGGCTACGAGCAGTACTTC.

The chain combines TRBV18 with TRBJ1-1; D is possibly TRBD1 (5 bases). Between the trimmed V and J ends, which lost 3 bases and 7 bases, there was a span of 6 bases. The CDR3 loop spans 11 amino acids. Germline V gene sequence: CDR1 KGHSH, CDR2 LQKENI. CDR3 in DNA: TGTGCCAGCTCACCGGGGGTTGAAGCTTTCTTT. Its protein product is CASSPGVEAFF.

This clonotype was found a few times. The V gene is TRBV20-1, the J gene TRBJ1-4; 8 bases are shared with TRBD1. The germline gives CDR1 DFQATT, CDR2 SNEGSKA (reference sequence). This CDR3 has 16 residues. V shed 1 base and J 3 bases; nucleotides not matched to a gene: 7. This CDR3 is CSARGDRRSANEKLFF. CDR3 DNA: TGCAGTGCTAGAGGGGACAGGAGATCGGCTAATGAAAAACTGTTTTTT.

This chain's CDR3 is CASSSRRVSYEQYF. CDR3 DNA: TGTGCCAGCAGTTCTCGCAGGGTCTCCTACGAGCAGTACTTC. The chain joins TRBV27 to TRBJ2-7, with a weak D call TRBD1 (5 bases). In germline, CDR1 is MNHEY, CDR2 SMNVEV (reference sequence). V was clipped by 4 bases and J by 0 bases, with 10 bases between them. The CDR3 sequence is 14 residues long.

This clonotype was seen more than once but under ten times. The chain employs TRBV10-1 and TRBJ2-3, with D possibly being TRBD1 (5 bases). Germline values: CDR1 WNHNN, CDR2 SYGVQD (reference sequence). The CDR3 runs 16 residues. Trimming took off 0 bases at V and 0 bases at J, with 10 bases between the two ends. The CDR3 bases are TGCGCCAGCAGTGAGTCCGGCAGGGCGAGCACAGATACGCAGTATTTT. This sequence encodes CASSESGRASTDTQYF.

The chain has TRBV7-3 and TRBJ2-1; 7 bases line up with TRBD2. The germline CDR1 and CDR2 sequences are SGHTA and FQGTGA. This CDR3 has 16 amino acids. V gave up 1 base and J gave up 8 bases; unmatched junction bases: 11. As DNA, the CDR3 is TGTGCCAGCAGCTTAAGGGGGGGACTCCGGGTGGATGAGCAGTTCTTC. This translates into CASSLRGGLRVDEQFF.

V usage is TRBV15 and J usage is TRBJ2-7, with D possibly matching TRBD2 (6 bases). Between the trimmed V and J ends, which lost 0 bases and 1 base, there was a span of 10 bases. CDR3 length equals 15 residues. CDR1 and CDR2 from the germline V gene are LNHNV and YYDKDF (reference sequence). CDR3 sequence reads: CATSRDLGGSYEQYF. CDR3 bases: TGTGCCACCAGCAGAGATTTGGGGGGTTCCTACGAGCAGTACTTC. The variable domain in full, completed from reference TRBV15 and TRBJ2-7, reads DAMVIQNPRYQVTQFGKPVTLSCSQTLNHNVMYWYQQKSSQAPKLLFHYYDKDFNNEADTPDNFQSRRPNTSFCFLDIRSPGLGDTAMYLCATSRDLGGSYEQYFGPGTRLTVT.

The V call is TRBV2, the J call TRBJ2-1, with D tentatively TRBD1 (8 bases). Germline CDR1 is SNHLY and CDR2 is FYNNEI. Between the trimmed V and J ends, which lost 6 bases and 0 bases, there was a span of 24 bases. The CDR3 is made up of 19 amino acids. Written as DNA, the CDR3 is TGTGCCAGCAGGCACCGGGACAGGCGGGGGAAAAGCTCCTACAATGAGCAGTTCTTC. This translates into CASRHRDRRGKSSYNEQFF.

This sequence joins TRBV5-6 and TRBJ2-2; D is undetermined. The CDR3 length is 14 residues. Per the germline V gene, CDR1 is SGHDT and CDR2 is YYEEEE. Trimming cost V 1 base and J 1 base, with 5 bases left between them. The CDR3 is CASSLTQNTGELFF. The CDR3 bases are TGTGCCAGCAGCTTGACACAGAACACCGGGGAGCTGTTTTTT.

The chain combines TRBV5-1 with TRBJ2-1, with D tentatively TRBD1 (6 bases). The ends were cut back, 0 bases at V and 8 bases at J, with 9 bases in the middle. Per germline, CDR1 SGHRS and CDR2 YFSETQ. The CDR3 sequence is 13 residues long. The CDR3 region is CASSLDTGHEQFF. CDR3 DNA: TGCGCCAGCAGCTTGGATACAGGGCATGAGCAGTTCTTC.

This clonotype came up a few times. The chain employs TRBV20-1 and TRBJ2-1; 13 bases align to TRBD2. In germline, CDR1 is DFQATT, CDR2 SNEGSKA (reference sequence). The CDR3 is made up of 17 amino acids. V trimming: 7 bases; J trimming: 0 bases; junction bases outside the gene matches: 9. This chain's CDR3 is CSVFPTSGRSSYNEQFF. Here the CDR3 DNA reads TGCAGTGTCTTCCCGACTAGCGGGAGGTCCTCCTACAATGAGCAGTTCTTC.